A selection of T cell receptor beta chains follows, all from one sample in a study of graft-versus-host responses after intestinal transplantation. Using immunoSEQ multiplex PCR, the repertoire was profiled, and TCRdb retains in-frame clones only, with some absent. Of about 6,800 clones listed, roughly 24% were seen once; the top ten hold about 5%. This material consisted of alloreactive CD4+ T cells from a mixed lymphocyte reaction culture, taken before intestinal transplant. These receptors all stem from a human patient who received an intestinal transplant. The CDR3 runs from the conserved cysteine through the conserved F or W. D genes are given only for firm matches. Expanded clones are given a class, and other clones once, few, many or no size at all.

TRBJ1-5,TRBV19,medium-sized,.,TGTGCCAGTAGCAGACGGGGGGGCAATCAGCCCCAGCATTTT,CASSRRGGNQPQHF
TRBJ2-1,TRBV11-2,.,.,TGTGCCAGCAGCTCATCCGCCTCCTCCTACAATGAGCAGTTCTTC,CASSSSASSYNEQFF
TRBJ1-3,TRBV11-3,.,.,TGTGCCAGCAGCTTAGTAGCCGGGTTCTCTGGAAACACCATATATTTT,CASSLVAGFSGNTIYF
TRBJ2-7,TRBV5-6,.,TRBD1,TGTGCCAGCAGCTCCTGGGACAGGGGAAGAGCCGAGCAGTACTTC,CASSSWDRGRAEQYF
TRBJ2-1,TRBV28,.,.,TGTGCCAGCAGCCCCGCAAGCGGGTACTACAATGAGCAGTTCTTC,CASSPASGYYNEQFF
TRBJ1-2,TRBV5-3,once,.,TGTGCCAGATCTCGGGTAATGGTGAGAAAGACCTATGGCTACACCTTC,CARSRVMVRKTYGYTF
TRBJ2-7,TRBV6-6,medium-sized,.,TGTGCCAGCAGTTACTCTGGGCAGAGCTCCTACGAGCAGTACTTC,CASSYSGQSSYEQYF
TRBJ2-3,TRBV11-3,.,.,TGTGCCAGCAGCTCGATCAGAGGTACGCAGTATTTT,CASSSIRGTQYF
TRBJ2-5,TRBV7-9,few,TRBD2,TGTGCCAGCAGCCCCCGCTGGGGGGGGGAGACCCAGTACTTC,CASSPRWGGETQYF
TRBJ2-6,TRBV6-5,.,.,TGTGCCAGCAGACCAGGGGCCGGGGCCAACGTCCTGACTTTC,CASRPGAGANVLTF
TRBJ1-2,TRBV7-2,.,TRBD1,TGTGCCAGCAGCTTAGTTGGGACAGCGCACTATGGCTACACCTTC,CASSLVGTAHYGYTF
TRBJ2-7,TRBV28,.,.,TGTGCCAGCAGGCCTTACGTTTTTGGGCCGGCGAAGGAGCAGTACTTC,CASRPYVFGPAKEQYF
TRBJ2-7,TRBV18,.,.,TGTGCCAGCTCTTGGGCTCCGTTCGCCGAGCAGTACTTC,CASSWAPFAEQYF
TRBJ2-5,TRBV10-3,few,TRBD2,TGTGCCATCAGTGATTCTAGCGGGAGTGAGACCCAGTACTTC,CAISDSSGSETQYF
TRBJ2-7,TRBV6-6,.,TRBD1,TGTGCCAGCAGTTACTTGGGACAGGGGTACGAGCAGTACTTC,CASSYLGQGYEQYF
TRBJ2-2,TRBV5-4,.,.,TGTGCCAGCAGCTTGGCAGGACGGAATGGGTACGGGGAGCTGTTTTTT,CASSLAGRNGYGELFF
TRBJ2-4,TRBV11-1,few,TRBD1,TGTGCCAGCAGCTTGACAGGGGAAAACATTCAGTACTTC,CASSLTGENIQYF
TRBJ2-7,TRBV5-1,.,TRBD1,TGCGCCAGCAGCGGAGCGGGACAGGGGGTGGGCGAGCAGTACTTC,CASSGAGQGVGEQYF
TRBJ1-1,TRBV19,.,TRBD1,TGTGCCAGTAGTCCGAGACAGGGGATCAACACTGAAGCTTTCTTT,CASSPRQGINTEAFF
TRBJ2-3,TRBV28,.,.,TGTGCCACCAATTGGGGGGGCTCCTTCACAGATACGCAGTATTTT,CATNWGGSFTDTQYF
TRBJ2-1,TRBV18,few,.,TGTGCCAGCTCATTTCCAGGGATTAAGGCCTACAATGAGCAGTTCTTC,CASSFPGIKAYNEQFF
TRBJ2-7,TRBV5-1,.,.,TGCGCCAGCAGCTTGGGGGACAACTACGAGCAGTACTTC,CASSLGDNYEQYF
TRBJ2-5,TRBV18,.,.,TGTGCCAGCTCACCGCAAGAGACCCAGTACTTC,CASSPQETQYF
TRBJ1-2,TRBV5-1,.,TRBD1,TGCGTCAGCAGCGCCCAACTGGGACAGAACTATGGCTACACCTTC,CVSSAQLGQNYGYTF
TRBJ2-7,TRBV10-1,few,.,TGCGCCAGCAGTGAAGCACAGGGAGCTAACTACGAGCAGTACTTC,CASSEAQGANYEQYF
TRBJ1-2,TRBV5-4,.,.,TGTGCCAGCACCGTAAGACGGGTTCCCTCCCCTTATGGCTACACCTTC,CASTVRRVPSPYGYTF
TRBJ2-7,TRBV6-5,.,.,TGTGCCAGCAGTTACTATGCGGTGGTATCCCTCTACGAGCAGTACTTC,CASSYYAVVSLYEQYF
TRBJ2-7,TRBV7-3,.,.,TGTGCCAGCAGCTTCGGCGGACCTCCCTACGAGCAGTACTTC,CASSFGGPPYEQYF
TRBJ2-3,TRBV2,.,TRBD2,TGTGCCAGCAGTCCACTAGCGGGATTCACAGATACGCAGTATTTT,CASSPLAGFTDTQYF
TRBJ2-7,TRBV6-5,medium-sized,TRBD1,TGTGCCAGCAGAGCAAGGGACAGGGCTTCCTACGAGCAGTACTTC,CASRARDRASYEQYF
TRBJ2-7,TRBV20-1,.,TRBD1,TGCGGAGGACAGGGTGGTTACGAGCAGTACTTC,CGGQGGYEQYF
TRBJ1-1,TRBV11-2,.,.,TGTGCCAGCAGCTTTACAACTAACACTGAAGCTTTCTTT,CASSFTTNTEAFF
TRBJ2-1,TRBV7-3,.,TRBD2,TGTGCCAGCAGCTTAGTTCGGGGGGAGCACATGTTCTTC,CASSLVRGEHMFF
TRBJ1-5,TRBV6-1,medium-sized,TRBD1,TGTGCCAGCATGTGGACAGGGCCAAATCAGCCCCAGCATTTT,CASMWTGPNQPQHF
TRBJ1-5,TRBV6-4,.,.,TGTGCCAGCAGGCCGACGGTTAGCAATCAGCCCCAGCATTTT,CASRPTVSNQPQHF
TRBJ1-1,TRBV4-2,few,.,TGTGCCAGCAGCCATCACAGGGAGGGGTCTGAAGCTTTCTTT,CASSHHREGSEAFF
TRBJ2-7,TRBV10-3,.,TRBD2,TGTGCCATCAGCCCGGGACTAGCGGGTACTAGCTCCTACGAGCAGTACTTC,CAISPGLAGTSSYEQYF
TRBJ2-1,TRBV14,few,TRBD2,TGTGCCAGCAGCCAAGATGGGACTAGCGGGAGGTTTGAGCAGTTCTTC,CASSQDGTSGRFEQFF
TRBJ1-6,TRBV27,.,.,TGTGCCAGCAGTTTAGTAGCTCAGGGCGGCTCACCCCTCCACTTT,CASSLVAQGGSPLHF
TRBJ2-7,TRBV30,medium-sized,.,TGTGCCTGGAGTGTGATCAGACTCAACTACGAGCAGTACTTC,CAWSVIRLNYEQYF